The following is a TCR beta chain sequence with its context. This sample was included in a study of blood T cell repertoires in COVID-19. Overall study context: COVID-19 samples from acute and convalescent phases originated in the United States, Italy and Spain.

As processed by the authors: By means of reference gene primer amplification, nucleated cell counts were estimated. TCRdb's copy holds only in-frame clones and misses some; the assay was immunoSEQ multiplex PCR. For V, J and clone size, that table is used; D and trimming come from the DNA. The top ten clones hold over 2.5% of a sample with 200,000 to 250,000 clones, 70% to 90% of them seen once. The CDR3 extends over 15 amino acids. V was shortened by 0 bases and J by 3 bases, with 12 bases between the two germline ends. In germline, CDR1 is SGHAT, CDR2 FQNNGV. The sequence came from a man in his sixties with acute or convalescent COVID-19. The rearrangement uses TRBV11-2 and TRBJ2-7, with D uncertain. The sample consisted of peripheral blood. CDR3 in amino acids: CASSLEVGRFYEQYF. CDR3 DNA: TGTGCCAGCAGCTTAGAAGTTGGCAGGTTCTACGAGCAGTACTTC. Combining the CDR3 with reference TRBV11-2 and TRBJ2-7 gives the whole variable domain EAGVAQSPRYKIIEKRQSVAFWCNPISGHATLYWYQQILGQGPKLLIQFQNNGVVDDSQLPKDRFSAERLKGVDSTLKIQPAKLEDSAVYLCASSLEVGRFYEQYFGPGTRLTVT.